One and the same sample provided the 23 T cell receptor beta chains below, sequenced in a study of cytotoxic CD8 clonotypes in ibrutinib-treated CLL. TCRdb's copy holds only in-frame clones and misses some; the assay was immunoSEQ multiplex PCR. The sample consists of about 76,000 clones, roughly 84% of them appearing once. Sequences were derived from PBMCs, sampled before ibrutinib treatment. The receptors come from a human donor with chronic lymphocytic leukemia.

This rearrangement joins TRBV2 to TRBJ2-1; 9 bases match TRBD1. J gave up 8 bases and V 8 bases, and 16 bases lay outside the gene matches. Per the germline V gene, CDR1 is SNHLY and CDR2 is FYNNEI. The CDR3 runs 16 residues. CDR3 sequence reads: CASAEPGQGFGHEQFF. The CDR3 DNA is TGTGCCAGCGCTGAACCGGGACAGGGTTTCGGCCATGAGCAGTTCTTC. Using reference TRBV2 and TRBJ2-1 for the parts outside the CDR3, the full variable domain is EPEVTQTPSHQVTQMGQEVILRCVPISNHLYFYWYRQILGQKVEFLVSFYNNEISEKSEIFDDQFSVERPDGSNFTLKIRSTKLEDSAMYFCASAEPGQGFGHEQFFGPGTRLTVL.

The V call is TRBV5-1, the J call TRBJ2-1; 10 positions match TRBD2. Germline V lookup: CDR1 SGHRS, CDR2 YFSETQ. The length of the CDR3 is 16 residues. After removal of 1 base from V and 4 bases from J, the junction contained 5 bases not matched to a gene. The CDR3 here is CASSLPGLASYNEQFF. CDR3 DNA sequence: TGCGCCAGCAGCTTGCCGGGACTAGCGTCTTACAATGAGCAGTTCTTC.

V and J are TRBV4-2 and TRBJ2-7; D is unresolved. The CDR3 is 16 amino acids. The V gene lost 1 base and the J gene lost 6 bases, with 19 bases spanning the gap. The germline V gene encodes CDR1 LGHNA and CDR2 YNFKEQ. The CDR3: CASSQGPGNSPLEQYF. The DNA for the CDR3 is TGTGCCAGCAGCCAAGGCCCTGGGAACAGCCCTCTCGAGCAGTACTTC.

V is TRBV9 and J is TRBJ2-3; TRBD2 agrees at 7 bases. CDR3 length: 16 amino acids. Losses at the gene ends were 2 bases for V and 2 bases for J; bases not matched to a gene: 8. Germline lookup yields CDR1 SGDLS and CDR2 YYNGEE. CDR3 loop: CASSVREEGLTDTQYF. Here the CDR3 DNA reads TGTGCCAGCAGCGTTCGGGAGGAAGGGCTCACAGATACGCAGTATTTT.

This clone was seen a single time. The rearrangement links TRBV7-2 to TRBJ2-3; TRBD2 might be the D (5 bases). The length of the CDR3 is 15 residues. Germline CDR1 reads SGHTA; CDR2 reads FQGNSA. Trimming shortened V by 5 bases and J by 4 bases, and 16 bases separated the two germline ends. In DNA, the CDR3 is TGTGCCAGCAGCCCCCGAAGCGGAGGTTCAGATACGCAGTATTTT. It translates to CASSPRSGGSDTQYF.

This clone was picked up one time. The genes are TRBV6-5 and TRBJ1-1; D uncertain. CDR1 and CDR2 (germline): MNHEY, SVGAGI. The CDR3 has 15 residues. V dropped 7 bases and J dropped 1 base, with 16 bases sitting between them. CDR3 loop: CASTKNIDQNTEAFF. DNA for the CDR3: TGTGCCAGCACCAAAAACATAGATCAGAACACTGAAGCTTTCTTT.

V and J are TRBV18 and TRBJ1-4; D is uncertain. V lost 5 bases, J lost 5 bases, and 15 bases lay in between. Germline-derived CDR1 and CDR2 are KGHSH and LQKENI. This CDR3 has 15 residues. The CDR3 loop reads CASSSFTTPNEKLFF. CDR3 nucleotide sequence: TGTGCCAGCTCATCTTTTACAACTCCCAATGAAAAACTGTTTTTT.

This chain connects TRBV29-1 to TRBJ2-5; D possibly corresponds to TRBD1 (5 bases). Trimming shortened V by 5 bases and J by 5 bases, and 12 bases separated the two germline ends. This CDR3 has 12 residues. Germline values: CDR1 SQVTM, CDR2 ANQGSEA. CDR3: CSVSGFMETQYF. CDR3 bases: TGCAGCGTTTCAGGGTTTATGGAGACCCAGTACTTC.

This sequence joins TRBV28 and TRBJ1-2; TRBD1 aligns across 7 bases. CDR1 is MDHEN and CDR2 is SYDVKM in the germline V gene. CDR3 size: 14 residues. The V gene end was trimmed by 5 bases and the J gene end by 8 bases; junction bases not matched to a gene: 11. The CDR3 coding sequence is TGTGCCAGCAGTCCATCGTGGGACAGTTGGGGCTACACCTTC. Protein: CASSPSWDSWGYTF.

V usage is TRBV9 and J usage is TRBJ2-1; D is uncertain. CDR1 is SGDLS, CDR2 YYNGEE, per germline. V shed 4 bases and J shed 7 bases, with 15 bases lying between them. The CDR3 covers 14 residues. CDR3: CASSPTSVKNEQFF. Here the CDR3 DNA reads TGTGCCAGCAGCCCCACGTCGGTGAAAAATGAGCAGTTCTTC.

This chain joins TRBV19 and TRBJ1-5; the D is unclear. Trimming left V 6 bases short and J 3 bases short, with 9 bases between. This CDR3 is 13 amino acids long. Germline CDR1 and CDR2: LNHDA and SQIVND (reference sequence). The CDR3 bases are TGTGCCAGTAGCCGGGCCCACAATCAGCCCCAGCATTTT. Amino acid sequence: CASSRAHNQPQHF.

The J gene is TRBJ1-2, the V gene TRBV9; a weak D match, TRBD1 (5 bases). CDR1 and CDR2 (germline): SGDLS, YYNGEE. Trimming stripped 4 bases from V and 0 bases from J, with 13 bases between. The CDR3 length is 15 residues. Written as DNA, the CDR3 is TGTGCCAGCAGCCCGGAAGGGACTGCTAACTATGGCTACACCTTC. The encoded protein is CASSPEGTANYGYTF. Full variable domain (rest looked up from reference TRBV9 and TRBJ1-2): DSGVTQTPKHLITATGQRVTLRCSPRSGDLSVYWYQQSLDQGLQFLIQYYNGEERAKGNILERFSAQQFPDLHSELNLSSLELGDSALYFCASSPEGTANYGYTFGSGTRLTVV.

The chain is built from TRBV19 and TRBJ1-1; a weak D match, TRBD1 (5 bases). This CDR3 region has 16 residues. Germline assignment: CDR1 LNHDA and CDR2 SQIVND (reference sequence). Trimming shortened V by 3 bases and J by 1 base, and 15 bases separated the two germline ends. CDR3 sequence: CASSIIWGPRNTEAFF. The CDR3 DNA is TGTGCCAGTAGTATTATTTGGGGACCTCGGAACACTGAAGCTTTCTTT.

V and J are TRBV1 and TRBJ2-1; TRBD1 is the table's D call and was not checked against the DNA. TRBV1 is a pseudogene. The CDR3 is 22 amino acids. The CDR3 reads CTSSQPGGKEFWTGTSYNEQFF. Written as DNA, the CDR3 is TGCACCAGCAGCCAACCAGGGGGCAAAGAGTTTTGGACGGGGACTTCCTACAATGAGCAGTTCTTC.

The rearrangement links TRBV19 to TRBJ2-3; 8 bases map to TRBD2. The germline V gene has CDR1 LNHDA and CDR2 SQIVND (reference sequence). This CDR3 is 17 amino acids long. Unmatched junction bases numbered 13, after V lost 5 bases and J lost 3 bases. CDR3 nucleotide sequence: TGTGCCAGTAGTCCCCAGAGAGCGGGAGTAGTAACAGATACGCAGTATTTT. Its protein is CASSPQRAGVVTDTQYF.

The chain recombines TRBV5-1 with TRBJ2-3; a weak D match, TRBD2 (5 bases). V lost 8 bases to trimming and J lost 2 bases, with 9 bases between them. The germline V gene encodes CDR1 SGHRS and CDR2 YFSETQ. This CDR3 is built from 12 residues. The DNA of the CDR3 is TGCGCCAGTAGCGAACTCACAGATACGCAGTATTTT. This codes for CASSELTDTQYF.

This clone has more than one count but fewer than ten. The chain is built from TRBV10-1 and TRBJ2-3, with 12 bases lining up with TRBD2. The CDR3 is 15 residues long. J was trimmed by 8 bases and V by 2 bases; bases with no gene match: 5. Germline V CDR1 and CDR2: WNHNN, SYGVQD (reference sequence). In DNA form, the CDR3 reads TGCGCCAGCAGTGAGGCTAGCGGGAGGGCCTTTACGCAGTATTTT. This encodes CASSEASGRAFTQYF.

This chain joins TRBV12-5 and TRBJ1-2, with D possibly TRBD1 on 5 matching bases. V was cut by 4 bases and J by 4 bases, with 13 bases left in between. CDR3 length equals 14 residues. The germline gives CDR1 LGHNT, CDR2 FRNRAP. The CDR3 DNA reads TGTGCTAGTGGTTACCCCCCCGACAGCTATGGCTACACCTTC. Its translation: CASGYPPDSYGYTF.

This clone has more than one count but fewer than ten. V gene TRBV2 combines with J gene TRBJ1-2, with D possibly TRBD1 on 5 matching bases. The CDR3 length is 13 residues. Trimming removed 4 bases from V and 4 bases from J, with 10 bases in between. Per the germline V gene, CDR1 is SNHLY and CDR2 is FYNNEI. This CDR3 is CASSAGTFYGYTF. The CDR3 DNA reads as TGTGCCAGCAGTGCGGGGACCTTCTATGGCTACACCTTC.

The rearrangement joins TRBV9 to TRBJ2-1; D tentatively fits TRBD1 or TRBD2 (6 bases each). CDR3 size: 16 residues. V was cut by 1 base and J by 6 bases, with 17 bases left in between. Germline loops: CDR1 SGDLS, CDR2 YYNGEE. CDR3 amino acids: CASSVLGGASVNEQFF. The CDR3 DNA reads TGTGCCAGCAGCGTACTGGGGGGCGCTTCTGTCAATGAGCAGTTCTTC.

CDR3 loop: CASSLVSGTDTEAFF. DNA of the CDR3: TGCGCCAGCAGCTTGGTGAGTGGGACGGACACTGAAGCTTTCTTT. V and J are TRBV5-1 and TRBJ1-1, with D tentatively TRBD1 (5 bases). The germline V and J ends were trimmed by 0 bases and 3 bases, with 12 bases remaining between them. Germline lookup yields CDR1 SGHRS and CDR2 YFSETQ. There are 15 residues in the CDR3.

The chain links TRBV19 to TRBJ2-7; 9 nucleotides match TRBD1. This CDR3 spans 15 amino acids. Unmatched junction bases numbered 9, after V lost 7 bases and J lost 2 bases. Germline lookup yields CDR1 LNHDA and CDR2 SQIVND (reference sequence). The CDR3 loop is CASKPQDRGAYEQYF. The CDR3 coding sequence is TGTGCCAGTAAACCCCAGGACAGGGGAGCCTACGAGCAGTACTTC. Full variable domain (rest looked up from reference TRBV19 and TRBJ2-7): DGGITQSPKYLFRKEGQNVTLSCEQNLNHDAMYWYRQDPGQGLRLIYYSQIVNDFQKGDIAEGYSVSREKKESFPLTVTSAQKNPTAFYLCASKPQDRGAYEQYFGPGTRLTVT.

This rearrangement joins TRBV9 to TRBJ1-1; 10 bases agree with TRBD1. Germline values: CDR1 SGDLS, CDR2 YYNGEE. With 2 bases clipped from V and 5 bases from J, the junction kept 9 bases outside the gene matches. The CDR3 is 16 amino acids. DNA of the CDR3: TGTGCCAGCAGCGTCCAAAGTTGGGGACAGGGGACTGAAGCTTTCTTT. This sequence encodes CASSVQSWGQGTEAFF.